This TCR beta chain was captured by sequencing in a study of response to subunit inactivated influenza vaccine. Whole-study findings and limits: It was the authors' suggestion that each seasonal influenza vaccination recruits few new T cells.

This clonotype was observed a few times. Its antigen remains unknown. A single record per CDR3 protein comes from TCRdb applying MiXCR to the RT-PCR reads. The sample has 550,000 to 800,000 distinct CDR3 sequences; 15% to 19% are singletons. The CDR3 loop spans 12 amino acids. Germline lookup yields CDR1 DFQATT and CDR2 SNEGSKA (reference sequence). Trimming took off 6 bases at V and 8 bases at J, with 14 bases between the two ends. The sample consisted of PBMCs from blood, taken 11 to 12 days after vaccination. V gene TRBV20-1 combines with J gene TRBJ2-1; possibly TRBD2 for D (6 bases). The receptor comes from a man aged 50-59 years who received an inactivated influenza vaccine. CDR3 coding DNA: TGCAGTGCCCAGGGAGGTCTCGATGAGCAGTTCTTC. It yields the protein CSAQGGLDEQFF.